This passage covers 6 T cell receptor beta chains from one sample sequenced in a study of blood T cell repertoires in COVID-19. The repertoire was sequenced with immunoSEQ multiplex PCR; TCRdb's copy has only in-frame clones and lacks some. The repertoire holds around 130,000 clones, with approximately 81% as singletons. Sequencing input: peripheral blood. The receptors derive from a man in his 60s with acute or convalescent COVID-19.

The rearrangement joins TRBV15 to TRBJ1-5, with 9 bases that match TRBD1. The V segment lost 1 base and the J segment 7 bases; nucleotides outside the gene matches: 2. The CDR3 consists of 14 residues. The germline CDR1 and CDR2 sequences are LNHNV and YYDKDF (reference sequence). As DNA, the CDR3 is TGTGCCACCAGCAGAGTACAGGGGGCGCAGCCCCAGCATTTT. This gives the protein CATSRVQGAQPQHF.

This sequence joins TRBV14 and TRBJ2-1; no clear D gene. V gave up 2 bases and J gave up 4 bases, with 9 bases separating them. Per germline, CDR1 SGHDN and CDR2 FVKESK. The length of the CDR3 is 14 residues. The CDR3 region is CASSQRGAYNEQFF. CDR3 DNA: TGTGCCAGCAGCCAACGCGGAGCTTACAATGAGCAGTTCTTC.

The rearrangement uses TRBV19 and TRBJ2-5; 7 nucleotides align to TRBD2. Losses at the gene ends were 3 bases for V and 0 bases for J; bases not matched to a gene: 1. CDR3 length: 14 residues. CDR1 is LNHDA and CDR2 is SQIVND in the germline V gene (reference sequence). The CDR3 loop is CASSMGTNQETQYF. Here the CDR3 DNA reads TGTGCCAGTAGTATGGGGACTAACCAAGAGACCCAGTACTTC. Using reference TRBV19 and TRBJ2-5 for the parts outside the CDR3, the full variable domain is DGGITQSPKYLFRKEGQNVTLSCEQNLNHDAMYWYRQDPGQGLRLIYYSQIVNDFQKGDIAEGYSVSREKKESFPLTVTSAQKNPTAFYLCASSMGTNQETQYFGPGTRLLVL.

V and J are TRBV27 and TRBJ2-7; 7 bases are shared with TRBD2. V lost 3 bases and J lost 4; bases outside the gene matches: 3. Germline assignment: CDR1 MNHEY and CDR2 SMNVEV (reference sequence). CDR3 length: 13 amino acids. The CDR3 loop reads CASSLLAEYEQYF. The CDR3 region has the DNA TGTGCCAGCAGTTTGCTAGCGGAGTACGAGCAGTACTTC.

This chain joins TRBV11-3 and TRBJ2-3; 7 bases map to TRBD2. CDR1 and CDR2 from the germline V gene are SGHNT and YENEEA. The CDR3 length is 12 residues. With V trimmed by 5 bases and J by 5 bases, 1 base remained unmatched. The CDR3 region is CASSRTRDTQYF. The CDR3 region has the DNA TGTGCCAGCAGCCGGACTAGAGATACGCAGTATTTT.

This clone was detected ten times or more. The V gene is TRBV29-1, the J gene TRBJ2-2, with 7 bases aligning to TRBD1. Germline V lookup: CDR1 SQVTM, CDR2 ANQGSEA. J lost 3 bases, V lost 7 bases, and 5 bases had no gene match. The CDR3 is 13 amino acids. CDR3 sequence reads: CSGGGAHTGELFF. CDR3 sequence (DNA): TGCAGCGGAGGGGGCGCGCACACCGGGGAGCTGTTTTTT.